This section outlines one T cell receptor (beta chain) sequence together with its context. An input of about 0.5 to 1 ug of RNA was subjected to reverse transcription using random hexamers. TCRdb used MiXCR to reprocess the immunoSEQ multiplex PCR reads, holding one entry per CDR3 protein. The sample consists of approximately 190,000 distinct CDR3 sequences, around nine tenths of them appearing once. Trimming at V came to 6 bases and at J to 0 bases, leaving 5 bases not matched to a gene. Germline V CDR1 and CDR2: MNHEY, SMNVEV (reference sequence). The CDR3 loop spans 16 amino acids. This record comes from a study of CD8 T cells in Susac syndrome.

The TCR originated in a human donor with Susac syndrome. The sequenced sample was CD4+ T cells from PBMCs. The chain links TRBV27 to TRBJ1-1, with 12 bases fitting TRBD1. Here the CDR3 reads CASRKGQGAMNTEAFF. CDR3 sequence (DNA): TGTGCCAGCAGAAAGGGACAGGGGGCGATGAACACTGAAGCTTTCTTT.